These 15 T cell receptor beta chains were sequenced from one sample in a study of molecular identifiers for immune sequencing clone quantification. TCRdb reprocessed the PCR reads via MiXCR and lists one record per CDR3 protein. The sample yields hundreds of thousands of distinct CDR3 sequences, around 25% seen once. The sequenced sample consisted of naive CD8+ T cells from blood, with Jurkat cell RNA spiked in. Described subset: FACS-sorted CD8+CD4-CCR7+CD45RA+ naive T cells. These receptors originate from a human donor in good health. Some libraries in this study had Jurkat cell RNA spiked in.

This clonotype was counted ten times or more. The rearrangement joins TRBV11-2 to TRBJ2-3; no firm D call. The CDR3 covers 17 residues. The germline gives CDR1 SGHAT, CDR2 FQNNGV. Trimming took 4 bases from V and 4 from J, leaving 21 bases between them. In nucleotides, the CDR3 is TGTGCCAGCAGCTCCTCAAGCACTACCGGCGCCGCAGATACGCAGTATTTT. It is translated as CASSSSSTTGAADTQYF.

CDR3 DNA sequence: TGTGCCAGCAGCACCCGGGGCAGGGCAAACAACACTGAAGCTTTCTTT. Its protein is CASSTRGRANNTEAFF. The chain couples TRBV3-2 to TRBJ1-1; TRBD1, the table's D call, lacks a check against the DNA. TRBV3-2 is labeled a pseudogene. The CDR3 covers 16 residues.

This clonotype was found many times. The chain's CDR3 is CASSRTANYGYTF. In DNA form, the CDR3 reads TGTGCCAGCAGTCGGACAGCTAACTATGGCTACACCTTC. This chain connects TRBV12-3 or TRBV12-4 to TRBJ1-2; possible D gene TRBD1, 6 bases. V dropped 5 bases and J dropped 0 bases, with 7 bases sitting between them. The CDR3 has 13 amino acids.

A note on this clonotype: A much bigger clone sits one base away, suggesting this may be a read error. The rearrangement uses TRBV7-6 and TRBJ2-7, with 12 bases lining up with TRBD1. The germline CDR1 and CDR2 sequences are SGHVS and FNYEAQ. CDR3 length: 15 residues. CDR3 sequence reads: CASSLLVGTGGERYF. The CDR3 DNA reads as TGTGCCAGCAGCTTACTTGTGGGGACAGGGGGCGAGCGGTACTTC.

This clonotype occurred a few times. This CDR3 is missing its conserved last phenylalanine or tryptophan, likely due to a read error. This CDR3 reads CASSSGQGTYEQYL. CDR3 coding DNA: TGTGCCAGCAGCTCCGGACAGGGCACCTACGAGCAGTACCTC. The chain employs TRBV7-9 and TRBJ2-7; TRBD1 matches 8 bases. J lost 2 bases, V lost 4 bases, and 4 bases had no gene match. This CDR3 has 14 amino acids. CDR1 is SEHNR, CDR2 FQNEAQ, per germline (reference sequence).

This clonotype came up many times. This sequence joins TRBV3-1 and TRBJ2-5; D gene unclear. The CDR3 extends over 16 amino acids. Germline V gene lookup returns CDR1 LGHDT and CDR2 YNNKEL (reference sequence). Trimming shortened V by 0 bases and J by 1 base, and 12 bases separated the two germline ends. The CDR3, as DNA: TGTGCCAGCAGCCAAGAAGTTTGGGCTACCCAAGAGACCCAGTACTTC. Residues: CASSQEVWATQETQYF.

At least ten counts were recorded for this clonotype. The CDR3 bases are TGTGCCAGCAGTTTATGGGGGGGGCTGGGGCCCCAGCATTTT. This sequence encodes CASSLWGGLGPQHF. V gene TRBV28 combines with J gene TRBJ1-5; D is perhaps TRBD1 (6 bases). Germline V gene data show CDR1 as MDHEN and CDR2 as SYDVKM. Deletions cut 0 bases from V and 9 bases from J, with 12 bases between. This CDR3 has 14 amino acids.

This clonotype has more than one count but fewer than ten. The CDR3 DNA follows: TGTGCCAGCAGTTCGAACCGGGACAGGACTTCGAACACTGAAGCTTTCTTT. This codes for CASSSNRDRTSNTEAFF. V and J are TRBV27 and TRBJ1-1, with 8 bases identical to TRBD1. This CDR3 has 17 amino acids. CDR1 and CDR2 from the germline V gene are MNHEY and SMNVEV (reference sequence). The V gene end was trimmed by 4 bases and the J gene end by 1 base; junction bases not matched to a gene: 11.

About this clonotype itself: One base away lies a much larger clone, so this may be a sequencing read error. The V call is TRBV5-3, the J call TRBJ1-1; perhaps TRBD1 as D (5 bases). TRBV5-3 is an ORF, and what it does is uncertain. The CDR3 is made up of 17 amino acids. V lost 8 bases, J lost 4 bases, and 27 bases lay in between. Here the CDR3 reads CASSRDINRRAVTEAFF. The CDR3 nucleotides read TGTGCCAGCAGCCGCGACATCAACAGGAGGGCGGTCACTGAAGCTTTCTTT.

There are a few counts of this clonotype. The chain has TRBV18 and TRBJ1-1, with unresolved D. The CDR3 covers 11 residues. V shed 6 bases and J shed 7 bases, with 9 bases lying between them. Per the germline V gene, CDR1 is KGHSH and CDR2 is LQKENI. The CDR3 DNA is TGTGCCAGCTCGGCCGGGAATGAAGCTTTCTTT. Translation gives CASSAGNEAFF.

This clonotype has more than one count but fewer than ten. V is TRBV6-1 and J is TRBJ2-5, with D perhaps assigned TRBD1 or TRBD2 (5 bases each). Trimming shortened V by 2 bases and J by 2 bases, and 15 bases separated the two germline ends. Per the germline V gene, CDR1 is MNHNS and CDR2 is SASEGT. This CDR3 comprises 16 residues. The CDR3 reads CASSEPWGSLQETQYF. CDR3 coding DNA: TGTGCCAGCAGTGAACCGTGGGGGTCACTTCAAGAGACCCAGTACTTC.

This clonotype was counted a few times. The rearrangement joins TRBV30 to TRBJ2-1; D is perhaps TRBD2 (5 bases). The CDR3 spans 12 residues. The germline V and J ends were trimmed by 2 bases and 4 bases, with 6 bases remaining between them. From germline, CDR1 is GTSNPN and CDR2 SVGIG (reference sequence). The DNA for the CDR3 is TGTGCCTGGAGTTCGGGGTACAATGAGCAGTTCTTC. It specifies CAWSSGYNEQFF.

At least ten counts were recorded for this clonotype. The chain joins TRBV6-5 to TRBJ2-7; 12 bases line up with TRBD1. CDR3 length equals 18 residues. After removal of 5 bases from V and 6 bases from J, the junction contained 17 bases not matched to a gene. Germline CDR1 and CDR2: MNHEY and SVGAGI. In nucleotides, the CDR3 is TGTGCCAGCAGTCCGGGGACAGGGGGCGCTTCCACCCCCATCGAGCAGTACTTC. Translating it yields CASSPGTGGASTPIEQYF.

For this clonotype: A read error is possible here, since a much larger clone lies one base away. The V and J genes are TRBV12-3 or TRBV12-4 and TRBJ2-2; D remains unclear. The CDR3 runs to 14 residues. The CDR3 spells CASSLELYTRELFF. In nucleotides, the CDR3 is TGTGCCAGCAGTTTAGAACTGTACACCCGGGAGCTGTTTTTT.

This clonotype showed up many times. J is TRBJ1-4 and V is TRBV20-1; D gene ambiguous. Trimming removed 0 bases at V and 4 bases at J, with 12 bases between. The CDR3 is 15 residues long. The V gene's germline CDR1 is DFQATT and CDR2 SNEGSKA (reference sequence). CDR3 region: CSARDMAQDNEKLFF. The DNA of the CDR3 is TGCAGTGCTAGAGACATGGCTCAAGATAATGAAAAACTGTTTTTT.